A single sample gave rise to the 16 T cell receptor beta chains below, sequenced in a study of cytomegalovirus exposure and HLA in healthy donors. The primer mix had 60 Vbeta and 13 Jbeta primers. The repertoire was sequenced with immunoSEQ multiplex PCR; TCRdb's copy has only in-frame clones and lacks some. This sample has about 190,000 clones; roughly four fifths occur once, and the top ten carry about 1.8%. The sample was PBMCs. The origin of the receptors is a man between 18 and 35 years old in good health and CMV-seronegative.

In this sample, this clone turned up a few times. The J gene is TRBJ1-2, the V gene TRBV25-1; D unclear. V lost 2 bases, J lost 5 bases, and 9 bases lay in between. The CDR3 spans 13 residues. Germline V lookup: CDR1 MGHDK, CDR2 SYGVNS. The CDR3 loop reads CASSETVLYGYTF. In nucleotides, the CDR3 is TGTGCCAGCAGTGAAACGGTCCTGTATGGCTACACCTTC.

In its sample, this clone was seen a few times. The chain couples TRBV9 to TRBJ2-7, with D possibly TRBD2 on 6 matching bases. The V end lost 0 bases, the J end lost 2 bases, and 6 bases lay between the germline ends. Germline V gene lookup returns CDR1 SGDLS and CDR2 YYNGEE. The CDR3 length is 13 residues. The CDR3, as DNA: TGTGCCAGCAGCGTAGGGACTACCTACGAGCAGTACTTC. Translating gives CASSVGTTYEQYF. Variable domain in full (rest from reference TRBV9 and TRBJ2-7): DSGVTQTPKHLITATGQRVTLRCSPRSGDLSVYWYQQSLDQGLQFLIQYYNGEERAKGNILERFSAQQFPDLHSELNLSSLELGDSALYFCASSVGTTYEQYFGPGTRLTVT.

The chain couples TRBV9 to TRBJ2-7; 7 positions agree with TRBD2. The CDR3 runs to 12 residues. V was pared by 4 bases and J by 7 bases, with 5 bases of the junction left unmatched. CDR1 and CDR2 (germline): SGDLS, YYNGEE. CDR3 amino acids: CASSWGEGEQYF. CDR3 DNA sequence: TGTGCCAGCAGCTGGGGGGAGGGTGAGCAGTACTTC.

J is TRBJ2-7 and V is TRBV5-1, with 14 bases fitting TRBD2. Per germline, CDR1 SGHRS and CDR2 YFSETQ. The length of the CDR3 is 15 residues. J gave up 6 bases and V 4 bases, and 6 bases lay outside the gene matches. For the CDR3, the DNA is TGCGCCAGCAGCGCGACTAGCGGGGGGGCACGCGAGCAGTACTTC. Its translation: CASSATSGGAREQYF.

The chain carries TRBV7-2 and TRBJ2-7, with a tentative D call TRBD1 (5 bases). The germline V gene encodes CDR1 SGHTA and CDR2 FQGNSA. The CDR3 has 15 amino acids. Trimming shortened V by 1 base and J by 2 bases, and 12 bases separated the two germline ends. The CDR3 DNA follows: TGTGCCAGCAGCTTAGGTTTAGGGGCCCCCTACGAGCAGTACTTC. It specifies CASSLGLGAPYEQYF.

The rearrangement links TRBV7-6 to TRBJ2-7; possibly TRBD2 for D (5 bases). The CDR3 runs to 14 residues. Germline V gives CDR1 SGHVS, CDR2 FNYEAQ. The germline V and J ends were trimmed by 2 bases and 3 bases, with 11 bases remaining between them. Written as DNA, the CDR3 is TGTGCCAGCAGCTTATATCAAAGCGGCTACGAGCAGTACTTC. Translated: CASSLYQSGYEQYF.

V and J are TRBV23-1 and TRBJ2-5, with 8 bases aligning to TRBD1. TRBV23-1 is noted as an ORF with a role that remains uncertain. J was trimmed by 1 base and V by 2 bases; bases with no gene match: 12. This CDR3 has 18 residues. The CDR3 sequence is CASSQTFFWTGPQETQYF. CDR3 nucleotides: TGCGCCAGCAGTCAAACCTTCTTCTGGACAGGGCCCCAAGAGACCCAGTACTTC.

J is TRBJ2-1 and V is TRBV27, with D possibly TRBD2 on 6 matching bases. Germline assignment: CDR1 MNHEY and CDR2 SMNVEV (reference sequence). The CDR3 has 16 residues. The V gene lost 4 bases and the J gene lost 9 bases, with 22 bases spanning the gap. CDR3 sequence reads: CASSSRGWASESEQFF. DNA for the CDR3: TGTGCCAGCAGTTCCCGAGGGTGGGCTAGCGAAAGTGAGCAGTTCTTC.

This sequence joins TRBV21-1 and TRBJ1-1; the table's D call TRBD1 went unverified against the DNA. TRBV21-1 is shown as a pseudogene. The CDR3 spans 14 residues. CDR3: CAGFRDRGRTEAFF. For the CDR3, the DNA is TGTGCCGGATTCCGGGACAGGGGAAGAACTGAAGCTTTCTTT.

This clone was counted only a few times. The rearrangement uses TRBV19 and TRBJ1-1, with 9 bases identical to TRBD1. The germline V gene has CDR1 LNHDA and CDR2 SQIVND (reference sequence). The CDR3 extends over 14 amino acids. The V gene end was trimmed by 6 bases and the J gene end by 2 bases; junction bases not matched to a gene: 4. This CDR3 is CASRPTGGNTEAFF. The DNA of the CDR3 is TGTGCCAGTAGACCGACAGGGGGTAACACTGAAGCTTTCTTT.

The chain couples TRBV7-9 to TRBJ1-6, with TRBD1 matching 7 bases. CDR3 length: 15 amino acids. V dropped 2 bases and J dropped 8; count of bases not matched to a gene: 6. Germline V gene lookup returns CDR1 SEHNR and CDR2 FQNEAQ (reference sequence). CDR3 in amino acids: CASSLQGGIDSPLHF. DNA for the CDR3: TGTGCCAGCAGCTTACAGGGGGGTATAGATTCACCCCTCCACTTT.

This chain links TRBV27 with TRBJ2-1; a possible D gene is TRBD2 (6 bases). V dropped 2 bases and J dropped 6 bases, with 17 bases sitting between them. The CDR3 has 16 residues. Germline CDR1 MNHEY, CDR2 SMNVEV (reference sequence). CDR3 residues: CASSLTGALVRNEQFF. The CDR3 DNA reads TGTGCCAGCAGTTTAACGGGAGCTCTCGTTCGCAATGAGCAGTTCTTC.

The genes are TRBV28 and TRBJ2-4; D remains ambiguous. Germline values: CDR1 MDHEN, CDR2 SYDVKM. V was trimmed by 5 bases and J by 1 base, leaving 15 bases between them. The CDR3 is 16 residues long. DNA for the CDR3: TGTGCCAGCAGTCTTACCTTCTTCGGGGCCAAAAACATTCAGTACTTC. Protein sequence: CASSLTFFGAKNIQYF.

The chain couples TRBV4-1 to TRBJ1-5; 8 bases fit TRBD1. The germline CDR1 and CDR2 sequences are MGHRA and YSYEKL. Trimming cost V 2 bases and J 4 bases; bases outside gene matches: 1. The CDR3 extends over 14 amino acids. The CDR3 nucleotides read TGCGCCAGCAGCCAAACAGGGGGTAATCAGCCCCAGCATTTT. Encoded protein: CASSQTGGNQPQHF.

This clone was detected once. The chain has TRBV5-1 and TRBJ1-1; 7 bases fit TRBD1. The ends lost 3 bases at V and 0 bases at J; junction bases unmatched: 8. Germline V gives CDR1 SGHRS, CDR2 YFSETQ. The CDR3 is 16 residues long. In DNA, the CDR3 is TGCGCCAGCAGCTACCGGGACAGCGCGATGAACACTGAAGCTTTCTTT. Translating it yields CASSYRDSAMNTEAFF.

The chain combines TRBV29-1 with TRBJ2-7, with 10 bases that match TRBD1. Germline V gives CDR1 SQVTM, CDR2 ANQGSEA. The J segment lost 3 bases and the V segment lost 6 bases, leaving 5 bases of the junction unmatched. The CDR3 covers 13 residues. The CDR3, as DNA: TGCAGCGTAGGGACAGGGGATGGCTACGAGCAGTACTTC. It is translated as CSVGTGDGYEQYF.